The clone carrying this T cell receptor (beta chain) was seen a few times. Its specificity is unknown. Time point described: persistent/refractory GD, antithyroid drugs over 5 years with positive TRAb. The TCR library was made from RNA that had been extracted from PBMCs in TRIzol. The CDR3 runs to 14 residues. Trimming cost V 4 bases and J 4 bases; bases outside gene matches: 6. The germline gives CDR1 LNHDA, CDR2 SQIVND (reference sequence). This record belongs to a study of regulatory T cells in long-lasting Graves disease. Study context: Over 5 years of antithyroid drugs with positive TSH receptor antibodies was taken to mean persistent Graves' disease.

The study, taken as a whole, reports: The study found lower TCR diversity in persistent Graves' patients than in newly diagnosed ones. TRBV28, TRBJ1-2 and TRBJ2-5 were favored in persistent disease.

Libraries of TCR beta came from iRepertoire HTBI primers plus Arm-PCR of CDR3 regions. TCRdb analysed the multiplex PCR reads with MiXCR anew, one entry per CDR3 protein. The sample consists of 650,000 to 850,000 distinct CDR3 sequences, about 32% of them appearing once. The material sequenced was peripheral blood mononuclear cells (PBMCs), taken when the disease was refractory, from a patient treated with antithyroid drugs. V and J are TRBV19 and TRBJ1-2, with 7 bases fitting TRBD1. This clonotype originated in a female donor with Graves disease. The CDR3 protein is CASSTLRDSYGYTF. CDR3 nucleotides: TGTGCCAGTAGTACCCTCCGGGACAGCTATGGCTACACCTTC.